Sequencing of this T cell receptor (beta chain) was carried out in a study of cytomegalovirus exposure and HLA in healthy donors. The wider study: Sequencing of roughly 180 million T cells in an earlier analysis found around 110 million unique TCR beta sequences.

Study conclusions and caveats: Some public TCRs appeared in many individuals, while most sequences were rare.

As for this clone: The antigen is undetermined.

This CDR3 has 12 residues. Germline-derived CDR1 and CDR2 are MNHNS and SASEGT. Trimming pared 6 bases from V and 6 bases from J, leaving 12 bases between. The donors, nominally healthy at sampling, likely had unrecorded immune exposures. In the PCR, 60 Vbeta and 13 Jbeta primers were used. Libraries were prepared by immunoSEQ multiplex PCR; TCRdb keeps only in-frame clonotypes and omits some of them. The repertoire has a few hundred thousand clones, 75% to 85% of them found once; the top ten carry 8%. The origin of this receptor is a woman aged 55 to 70 in good health and CMV-seropositive. Sequencing was done on a sample of PBMCs. The chain employs TRBV6-1 and TRBJ2-7; unclear D gene. The CDR3 DNA reads as TGTGCCAGCAGGGCTCCCCCCTTCGAGCAGTACTTC. It is translated as CASRAPPFEQYF.